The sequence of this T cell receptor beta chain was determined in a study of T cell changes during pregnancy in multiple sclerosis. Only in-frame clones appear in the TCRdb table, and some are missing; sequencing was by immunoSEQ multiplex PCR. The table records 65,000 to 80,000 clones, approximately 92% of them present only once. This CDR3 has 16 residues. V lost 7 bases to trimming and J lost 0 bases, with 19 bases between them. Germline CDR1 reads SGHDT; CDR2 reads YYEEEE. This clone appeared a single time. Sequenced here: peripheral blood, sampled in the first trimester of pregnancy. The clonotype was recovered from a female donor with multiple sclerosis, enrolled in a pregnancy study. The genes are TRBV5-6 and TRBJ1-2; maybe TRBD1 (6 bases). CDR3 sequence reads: CASEKGGSLTNYGYTF. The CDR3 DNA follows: TGTGCCAGCGAAAAAGGGGGTTCTTTGACTAACTATGGCTACACCTTC. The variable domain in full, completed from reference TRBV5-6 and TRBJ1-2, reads DAGVTQSPTHLIKTRGQQVTLRCSPKSGHDTVSWYQQALGQGPQFIFQYYEEEERQRGNFPDRFSGHQFPNYSSELNVNALLLGDSALYLCASEKGGSLTNYGYTFGSGTRLTVV.